The present entry profiles one TCR beta chain with its context. The sample belongs to a study of control samples from healthy donors and cancer patients. Here immunoSEQ multiplex PCR was the method, and the copy in TCRdb shows in-frame clones only, minus some. The sample gives 200,000 or so clones, 90% to 95% of which show up once; less than 1.6% is in the top ten. CDR1 and CDR2 from the germline V gene are SGDLS and YYNGEE. The CDR3 has 16 residues. The V and J ends lost 4 bases and 5 bases respectively, with 16 bases between them. The sequenced sample was blood. The clonotype originates from a man in his fifties or sixties in good health. The rearrangement joins TRBV9 to TRBJ1-6, with D tentatively TRBD1 (5 bases). CDR3: CASSLRGDSNNSPLHF. The CDR3, as DNA: TGTGCCAGCAGCCTACGCGGTGACAGCAATAATTCACCCCTCCACTTT.